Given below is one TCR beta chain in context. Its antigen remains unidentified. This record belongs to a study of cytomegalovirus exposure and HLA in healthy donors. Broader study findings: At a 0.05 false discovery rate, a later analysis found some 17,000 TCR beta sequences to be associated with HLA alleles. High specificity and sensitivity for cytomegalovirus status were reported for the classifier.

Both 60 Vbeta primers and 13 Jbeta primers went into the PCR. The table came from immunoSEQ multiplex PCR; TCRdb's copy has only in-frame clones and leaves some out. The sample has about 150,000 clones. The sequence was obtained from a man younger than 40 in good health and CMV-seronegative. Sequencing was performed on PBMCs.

The CDR3, as DNA: TGTGCCAGCAGCCGAGGGGGAGGGGCGTATGAGCAGTTCTTC. Its translation is CASSRGGGAYEQFF. The chain is built from TRBV7-8 and TRBJ2-1, with TRBD2 as a possible D gene (7 bases). Trimming left V 5 bases short and J 8 bases short, with 16 bases between. CDR1 is SGHVS, CDR2 FQNEAQ, per germline. This CDR3 is 14 amino acids long. Full variable domain (remainder filled in from reference TRBV7-8 and TRBJ2-1): GAGVSQSPRYKVAKRGQDVALRCDPISGHVSLFWYQQALGQGPEFLTYFQNEAQLDKSGLPSDRFFAERPEGSVSTLKIQRTQQEDSAVYLCASSRGGGAYEQFFGPGTRLTVL.